The rows below give T cell receptor beta chains drawn from one sample of a study of T-cell reconstitution after alpha-beta-depleted transplantation in children. Each CDR3 protein gets one entry after TCRdb re-called the PCR reads with MiXCR. The table includes hundreds of thousands of distinct CDR3 sequences, 9.9% detected once. The sequencing used PBMCs from the stem cell graft donor, collected from the stem cell graft. All receptors come from a human donor who donated a stem cell graft to a child with SCID. Each CDR3 is given without its conserved first and last residue. D genes are given only for firm matches. Clone sizes are given selectively: once, few, many, or a class where the clone is expanded.

d_call	v_call	j_call	clone_size	cdr3_aa
TRBD2	TRBV6-1	TRBJ2-2	few	ASNRASGTGELF
TRBD1	TRBV6-5	TRBJ1-5	few	ASSYSQGVQPQH
TRBD2	TRBV6-1	TRBJ2-1	few	ASGNSGDNEQF
-	TRBV6-6	TRBJ1-1	many	ASRIGNTEAF
-	TRBV3-1	TRBJ2-1	many	ASSSANEQF
-	TRBV9	TRBJ1-1	many	ASSVVPGGHTEAF
TRBD2	TRBV7-9	TRBJ2-5	few	ASSLPLAGQETQY
TRBD1	TRBV5-1	TRBJ2-3	-	ASSNPGQGVADTRY
-	TRBV7-7	TRBJ2-3	-	ASSLARPARATDTQY
-	TRBV20-1	TRBJ2-1	-	SARERGRTNYNEQF
TRBD1	TRBV14	TRBJ2-1	-	ASSQHSTGGPFLWYEQF
TRBD1	TRBV14	TRBJ2-2	few	ASSQWTGLDGTGELF
-	TRBV7-9	TRBJ2-1	-	ASSLGTSLNNEQF
TRBD2	TRBV7-9	TRBJ2-5	few	ASNGRENQETQY